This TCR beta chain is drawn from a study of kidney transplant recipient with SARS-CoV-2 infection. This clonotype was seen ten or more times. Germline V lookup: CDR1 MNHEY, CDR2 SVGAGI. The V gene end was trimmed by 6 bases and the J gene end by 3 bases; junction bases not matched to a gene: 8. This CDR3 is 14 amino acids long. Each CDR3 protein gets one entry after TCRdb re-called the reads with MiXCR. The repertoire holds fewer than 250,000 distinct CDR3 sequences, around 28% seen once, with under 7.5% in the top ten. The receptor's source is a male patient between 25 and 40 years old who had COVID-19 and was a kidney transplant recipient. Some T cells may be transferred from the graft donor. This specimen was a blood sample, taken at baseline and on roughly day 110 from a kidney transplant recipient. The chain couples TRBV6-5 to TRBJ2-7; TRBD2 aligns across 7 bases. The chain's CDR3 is CASSYLASGYEQYF. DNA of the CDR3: TGTGCCAGCAGCTATCTGGCTAGCGGCTACGAGCAGTACTTC.